Described below is a single T cell receptor (beta chain) sequence and its context. The entry originates in a study of control samples from healthy donors and cancer patients. The CDR3 sequence is 13 residues long. Looked up from germline, CDR1 is SGHDT and CDR2 is YYEEEE. Trimming shortened V by 0 bases and J by 9 bases, and 7 bases separated the two germline ends. Repertoires were generated with immunoSEQ multiplex PCR, while TCRdb's copy carries only in-frame clones and drops some. The repertoire holds fewer than 500,000 clones, with over 75% as singletons. The V call is TRBV5-6, the J call TRBJ1-6; no firm D call. This receptor was taken from a man between 40 and 49 years old with head and neck cancer. Input material: PBMCs. The CDR3 sequence: CASSLARSSPLHF. The CDR3 DNA reads TGTGCCAGCAGCTTGGCACGGTCTTCACCCCTCCACTTT.